This T cell receptor (beta chain) was identified in a study of blood T cell repertoires in COVID-19. Study summary: The United States, Italy and Spain supplied acute and convalescent COVID-19 samples. Sources were T cells, B-cell-depleted T cells, or PBMCs; the material itself was cDNA or gDNA.

This clone has only a few counts. Other nucleotide sequences from this sample produce the same CDR3. Source study methods: Reference gene primer amplification yielded estimated nucleated cell counts. Profiling relied on immunoSEQ multiplex PCR, and the TCRdb table lists in-frame clones only, not all of them. That table is the source of V, J and clone size, and D and trimming were worked out from the DNA. The sample records 150,000 to 200,000 clones, approximately 86% being singletons. Germline-derived CDR1 and CDR2 are SGHAT and FQNNGV. The CDR3 totals 13 residues. V lost 4 bases, J lost 0 bases, and 6 bases lay in between.

The sequenced sample consisted of peripheral blood. The V and J genes are TRBV11-2 and TRBJ1-1; maybe TRBD1 (5 bases). The TCR sequence derives from a man between 18 and 29 years old with acute or convalescent COVID-19. DNA for the CDR3: TGTGCCAGCAGCTCGACAGTGAACACTGAAGCTTTCTTT. As protein: CASSSTVNTEAFF.